The present entry profiles one T cell receptor (beta chain) with its context. CDR3 length: 16 amino acids. Germline V gene data show CDR1 as SGHNT and CDR2 as YYREEE (reference sequence). V was clipped by 4 bases and J by 6 bases, with 20 bases between them. The data are from a study of blood T cell repertoires in COVID-19. Study-wide context: PBMCs, B-cell-depleted T cells, or T cells provided the cDNA or gDNA that made up the material.

As originally analysed: Amplification with reference gene primers provided the estimates of nucleated cell counts. Sequencing was performed with immunoSEQ multiplex PCR; in TCRdb, only in-frame clones are kept and a portion is missing. For V, J and clone size, that table is used; D and trimming come from the DNA. The sample has about 400,000 clones; roughly 86% are singletons. The sample was peripheral blood. This TCR was recovered from a human donor in a cohort sampled during active COVID-19. The chain uses TRBV5-4 and TRBJ2-1, with a weak D call TRBD2 (6 bases). CDR3 in DNA: TGTGCCAGCAGCCAATCCTTAGCGGAACTAAGCAATGAGCAGTTCTTC. Translation gives CASSQSLAELSNEQFF.